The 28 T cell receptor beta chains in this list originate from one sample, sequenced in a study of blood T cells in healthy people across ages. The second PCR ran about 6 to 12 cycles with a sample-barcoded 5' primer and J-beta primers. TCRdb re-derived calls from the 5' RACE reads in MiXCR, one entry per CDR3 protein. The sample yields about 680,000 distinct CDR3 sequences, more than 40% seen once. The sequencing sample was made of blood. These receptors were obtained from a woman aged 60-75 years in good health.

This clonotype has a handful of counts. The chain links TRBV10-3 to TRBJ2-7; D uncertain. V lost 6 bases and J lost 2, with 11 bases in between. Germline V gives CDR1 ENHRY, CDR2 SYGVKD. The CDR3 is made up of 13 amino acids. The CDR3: CAISREYPYEQYF. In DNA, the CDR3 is TGTGCCATCAGCCGCGAGTATCCCTACGAGCAGTACTTC.

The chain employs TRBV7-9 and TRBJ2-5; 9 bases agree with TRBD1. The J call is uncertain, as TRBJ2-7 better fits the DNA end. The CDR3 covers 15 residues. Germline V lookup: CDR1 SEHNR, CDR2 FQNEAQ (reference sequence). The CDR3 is CASSYPGQGKDEQYF. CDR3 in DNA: TGTGCCAGCAGCTACCCGGGACAGGGAAAGGACGAGCAGTACTTC.

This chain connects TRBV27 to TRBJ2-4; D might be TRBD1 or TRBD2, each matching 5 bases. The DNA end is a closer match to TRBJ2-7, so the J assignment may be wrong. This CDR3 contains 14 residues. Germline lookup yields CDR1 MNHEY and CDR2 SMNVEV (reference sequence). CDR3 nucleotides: TGTGCCAGCAGTAAGAGGGGTACATCCTACGAGCAGTACTTC. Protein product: CASSKRGTSYEQYF.

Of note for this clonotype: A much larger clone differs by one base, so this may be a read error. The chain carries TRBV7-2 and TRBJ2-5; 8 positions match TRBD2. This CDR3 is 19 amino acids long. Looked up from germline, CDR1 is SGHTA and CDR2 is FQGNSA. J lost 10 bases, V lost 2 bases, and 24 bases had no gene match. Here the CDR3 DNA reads TGTGCCAGCAGCTTAAATCCCGCCCCTAGCGGGTTGATCGCGGGGGACCAGTACTTC. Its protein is CASSLNPAPSGLIAGDQYF.

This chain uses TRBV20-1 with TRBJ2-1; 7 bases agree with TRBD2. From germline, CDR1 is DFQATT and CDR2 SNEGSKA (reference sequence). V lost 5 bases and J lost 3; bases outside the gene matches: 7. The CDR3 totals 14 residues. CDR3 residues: CSALAGAYYNEQFF. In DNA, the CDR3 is TGCAGTGCTCTCGCGGGAGCCTACTACAATGAGCAGTTCTTC.

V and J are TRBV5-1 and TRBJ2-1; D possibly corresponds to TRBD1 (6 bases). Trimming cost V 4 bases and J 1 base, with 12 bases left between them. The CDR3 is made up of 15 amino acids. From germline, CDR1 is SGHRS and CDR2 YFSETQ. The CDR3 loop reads CASSLGHQSYNEQFF. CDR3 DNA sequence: TGCGCCAGCAGCCTGGGACACCAATCCTACAATGAGCAGTTCTTC.

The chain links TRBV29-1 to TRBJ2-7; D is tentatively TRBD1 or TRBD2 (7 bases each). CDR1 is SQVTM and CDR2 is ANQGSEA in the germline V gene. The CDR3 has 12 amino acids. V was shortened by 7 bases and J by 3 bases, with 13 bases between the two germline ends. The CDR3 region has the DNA TGCAGCGCAGCGGGGACAGACTACGAGCAGTACTTC. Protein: CSAAGTDYEQYF.

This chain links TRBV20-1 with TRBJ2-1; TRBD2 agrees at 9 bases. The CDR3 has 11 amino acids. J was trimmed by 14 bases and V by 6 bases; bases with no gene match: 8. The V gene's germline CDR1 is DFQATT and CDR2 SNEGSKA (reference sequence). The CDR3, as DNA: TGCAGTGCCACCCAGCGGGAGGAGGAGTTCTTC. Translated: CSATQREEEFF.

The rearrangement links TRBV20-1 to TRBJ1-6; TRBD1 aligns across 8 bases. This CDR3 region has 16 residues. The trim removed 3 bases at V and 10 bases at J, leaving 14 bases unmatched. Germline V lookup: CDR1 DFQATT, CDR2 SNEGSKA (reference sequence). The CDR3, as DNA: TGCAGTGCTAGGCAGGGGGCGTCCGTACCGGGCTCACCCCTCCACTTT. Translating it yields CSARQGASVPGSPLHF.

The CDR3 nucleotides are TGTGCCAGCAGCTTAGGCGGGGGGGAATCAGATACGCAGTATTTT. The encoded protein is CASSLGGGESDTQYF. V is TRBV11-2 and J is TRBJ2-3, with 9 positions matching TRBD2. Germline V lookup: CDR1 SGHAT, CDR2 FQNNGV. V was clipped by 1 base and J by 4 bases; unmatched bases: 3. The CDR3 has 15 residues.

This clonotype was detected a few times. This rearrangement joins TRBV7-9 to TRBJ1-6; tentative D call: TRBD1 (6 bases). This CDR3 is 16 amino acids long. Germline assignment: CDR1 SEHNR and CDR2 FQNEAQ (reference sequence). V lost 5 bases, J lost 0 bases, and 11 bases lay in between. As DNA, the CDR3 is TGTGCCAGCAGCCTGTGGACAGTCTCCTATAATTCACCCCTCCACTTT. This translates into CASSLWTVSYNSPLHF.

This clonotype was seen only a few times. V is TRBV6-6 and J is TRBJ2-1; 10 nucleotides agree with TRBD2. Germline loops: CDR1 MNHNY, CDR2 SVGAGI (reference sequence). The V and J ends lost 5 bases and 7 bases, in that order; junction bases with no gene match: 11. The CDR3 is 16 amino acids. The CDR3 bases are TGTGCCAGCAGTGACCGATCGGGACTAGCGTATAATGAGCAGTTCTTC. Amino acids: CASSDRSGLAYNEQFF.

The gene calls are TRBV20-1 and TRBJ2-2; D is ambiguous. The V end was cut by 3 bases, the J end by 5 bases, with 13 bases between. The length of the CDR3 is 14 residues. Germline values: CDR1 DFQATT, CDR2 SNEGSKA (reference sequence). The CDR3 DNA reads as TGCAGTGCTAGTGCCCAGTCGATGACCGGGGAGCTGTTTTTT. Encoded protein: CSASAQSMTGELFF.

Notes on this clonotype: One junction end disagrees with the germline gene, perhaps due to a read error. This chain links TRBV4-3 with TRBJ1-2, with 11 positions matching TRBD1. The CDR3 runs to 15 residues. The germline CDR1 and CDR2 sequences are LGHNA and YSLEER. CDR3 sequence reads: CAGSQGTGGFYGYTF. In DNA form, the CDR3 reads TGCGCCGGCAGCCAAGGGACAGGGGGTTTCTATGGCTACACCTTC.

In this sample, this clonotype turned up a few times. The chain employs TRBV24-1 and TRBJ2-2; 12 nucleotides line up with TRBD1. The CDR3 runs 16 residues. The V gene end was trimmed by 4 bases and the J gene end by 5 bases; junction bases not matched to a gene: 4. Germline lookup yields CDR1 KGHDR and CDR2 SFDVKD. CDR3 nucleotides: TGTGCCACCAGTGACCGGGACAGGGGGCGAACCGGGGAGCTGTTTTTT. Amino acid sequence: CATSDRDRGRTGELFF.

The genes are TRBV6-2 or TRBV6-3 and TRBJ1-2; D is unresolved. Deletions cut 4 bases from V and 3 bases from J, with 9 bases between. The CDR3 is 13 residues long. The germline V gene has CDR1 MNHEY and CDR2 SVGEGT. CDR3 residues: CASSSTNYYGYTF. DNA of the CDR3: TGTGCCAGCAGTTCTACCAATTACTATGGCTACACCTTC.

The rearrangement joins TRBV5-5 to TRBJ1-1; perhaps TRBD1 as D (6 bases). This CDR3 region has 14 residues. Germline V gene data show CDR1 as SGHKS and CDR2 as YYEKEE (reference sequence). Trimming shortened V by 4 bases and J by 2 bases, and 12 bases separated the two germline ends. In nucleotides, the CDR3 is TGTGCCAGCAGCGTGGACAGCCATAACACTGAAGCTTTCTTT. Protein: CASSVDSHNTEAFF.

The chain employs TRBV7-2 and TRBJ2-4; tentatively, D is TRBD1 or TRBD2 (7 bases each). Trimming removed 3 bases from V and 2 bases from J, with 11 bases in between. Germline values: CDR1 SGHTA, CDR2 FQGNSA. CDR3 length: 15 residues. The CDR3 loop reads CASSFRGGSKNIQYF. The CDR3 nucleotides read TGTGCCAGCAGCTTCAGGGGGGGGTCCAAAAACATTCAGTACTTC.

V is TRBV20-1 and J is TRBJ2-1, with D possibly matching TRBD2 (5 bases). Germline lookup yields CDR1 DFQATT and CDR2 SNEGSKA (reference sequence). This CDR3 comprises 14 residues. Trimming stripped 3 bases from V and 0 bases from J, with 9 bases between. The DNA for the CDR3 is TGCAGTGCTAGTCAAGGGAGCTCCTACAATGAGCAGTTCTTC. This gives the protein CSASQGSSYNEQFF.

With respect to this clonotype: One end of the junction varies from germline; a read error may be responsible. CDR3 region: CAGSLLGRGNQETQYF. The DNA of the CDR3 is TGCGCCGGCAGCTTGTTGGGTCGGGGCAACCAAGAGACCCAGTACTTC. V is TRBV5-1 and J is TRBJ2-5; D is perhaps TRBD1 or TRBD2 (5 bases each). Germline V gene lookup returns CDR1 SGHRS and CDR2 YFSETQ. The CDR3 has 16 residues.

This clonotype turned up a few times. CDR3: CASRGQGKPYEQYF. The CDR3 DNA sequence: TGTGCCAGCAGGGGACAGGGTAAACCCTACGAGCAGTACTTC. The rearrangement joins TRBV7-2 to TRBJ2-7; TRBD1 matches 9 bases. Germline CDR1 SGHTA, CDR2 FQGNSA. With V trimmed by 6 bases and J by 2 bases, 5 bases remained unmatched. This CDR3 contains 14 residues.

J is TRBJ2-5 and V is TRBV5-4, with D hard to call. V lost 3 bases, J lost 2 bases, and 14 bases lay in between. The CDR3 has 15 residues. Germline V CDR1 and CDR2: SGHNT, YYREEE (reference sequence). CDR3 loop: CASSSPSSEQETQYF. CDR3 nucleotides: TGTGCCAGCAGCTCACCCTCTTCAGAACAAGAGACCCAGTACTTC.

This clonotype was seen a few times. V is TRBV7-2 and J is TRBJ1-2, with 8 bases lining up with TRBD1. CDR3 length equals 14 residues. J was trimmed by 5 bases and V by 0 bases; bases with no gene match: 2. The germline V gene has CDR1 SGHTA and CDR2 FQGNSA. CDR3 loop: CASSLARQGYGYTF. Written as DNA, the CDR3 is TGTGCCAGCAGCTTAGCGCGACAGGGGTATGGCTACACCTTC.

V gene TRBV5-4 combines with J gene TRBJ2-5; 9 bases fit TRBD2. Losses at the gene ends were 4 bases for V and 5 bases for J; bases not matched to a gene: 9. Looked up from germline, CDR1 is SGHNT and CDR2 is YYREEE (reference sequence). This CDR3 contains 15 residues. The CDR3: CASSGGTSNSETQYF. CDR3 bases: TGTGCCAGCAGCGGCGGGACTAGCAATTCGGAGACCCAGTACTTC.

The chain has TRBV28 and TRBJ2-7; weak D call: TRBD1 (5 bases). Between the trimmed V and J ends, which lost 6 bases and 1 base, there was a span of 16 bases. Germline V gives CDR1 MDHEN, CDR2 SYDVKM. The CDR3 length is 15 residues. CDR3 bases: TGTGCCAGCAGCCCTGCCCTAGGGGCATCCTACGAGCAGTACTTC. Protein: CASSPALGASYEQYF.

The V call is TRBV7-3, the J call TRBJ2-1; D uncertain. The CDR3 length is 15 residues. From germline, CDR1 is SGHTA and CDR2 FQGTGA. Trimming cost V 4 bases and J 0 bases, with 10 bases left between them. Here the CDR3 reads CASSSDRASYNEQFF. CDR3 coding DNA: TGTGCCAGCAGCTCCGACCGCGCCTCCTACAATGAGCAGTTCTTC.

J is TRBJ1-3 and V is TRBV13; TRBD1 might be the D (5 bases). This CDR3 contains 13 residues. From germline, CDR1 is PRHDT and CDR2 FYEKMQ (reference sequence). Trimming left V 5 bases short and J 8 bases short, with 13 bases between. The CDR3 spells CASSPGTPHTIYF. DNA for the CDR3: TGTGCCAGCAGCCCCGGGACCCCCCACACCATATATTTT.

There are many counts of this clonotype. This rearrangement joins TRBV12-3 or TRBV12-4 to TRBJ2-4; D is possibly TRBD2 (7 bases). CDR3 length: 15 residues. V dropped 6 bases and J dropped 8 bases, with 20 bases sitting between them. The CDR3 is CASSWDWGGGDIQYF. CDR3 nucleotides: TGTGCCAGCAGCTGGGACTGGGGGGGGGGCGACATTCAGTACTTC.